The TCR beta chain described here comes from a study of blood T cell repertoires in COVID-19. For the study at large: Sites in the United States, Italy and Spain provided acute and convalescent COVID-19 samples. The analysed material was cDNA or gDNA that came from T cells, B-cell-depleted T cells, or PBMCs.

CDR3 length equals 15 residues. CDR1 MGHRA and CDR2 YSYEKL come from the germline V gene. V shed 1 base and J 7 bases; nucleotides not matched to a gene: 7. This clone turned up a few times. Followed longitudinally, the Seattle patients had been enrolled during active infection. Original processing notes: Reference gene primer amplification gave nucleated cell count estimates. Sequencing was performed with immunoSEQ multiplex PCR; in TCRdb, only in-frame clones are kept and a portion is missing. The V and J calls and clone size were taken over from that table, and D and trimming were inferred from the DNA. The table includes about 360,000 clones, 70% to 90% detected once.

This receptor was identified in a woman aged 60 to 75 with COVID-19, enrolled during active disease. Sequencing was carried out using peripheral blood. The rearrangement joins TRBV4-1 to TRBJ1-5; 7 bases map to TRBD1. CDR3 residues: CASSQVAGGAQPQHF. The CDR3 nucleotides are TGCGCCAGCAGCCAAGTGGCAGGGGGAGCCCAGCCCCAGCATTTT.